The 25 T cell receptor beta chains below all came from one sample that was sequenced in a study of control samples from healthy donors and cancer patients. The protocol was immunoSEQ multiplex PCR, while the TCRdb copy is restricted to in-frame clones and leaves out a portion. Among 350,000 to 450,000 clones listed, approximately 92% were seen once. Material: PBMCs. The origin of the receptors is a man aged 40-50 years with head and neck cancer.

Notes on this clone: At one of its ends the junction is not consistent with the germline gene, which may arise from a read error. The chain links TRBV19 to TRBJ2-4; 10 nucleotides line up with TRBD1. CDR1 and CDR2 (germline): LNHDA, SQIVND (reference sequence). CDR3 size: 15 residues. The CDR3 spells CASSVPGTGVWAQDF. As DNA, the CDR3 is TGTGCCAGTAGTGTCCCCGGGACAGGGGTTTGGGCTCAGGACTTC.

The chain uses TRBV19 and TRBJ1-1, with D unclear. V was trimmed by 5 bases and J by 3 bases, leaving 16 bases between them. Germline V gives CDR1 LNHDA, CDR2 SQIVND (reference sequence). There are 15 residues in the CDR3. CDR3: CASSPQRGSDTEAFF. CDR3 coding DNA: TGTGCCAGTAGTCCCCAGAGAGGGTCAGACACTGAAGCTTTCTTT.

V gene TRBV28 combines with J gene TRBJ1-2; D is unresolved. This CDR3 has 13 residues. Germline CDR1 MDHEN, CDR2 SYDVKM. The V gene lost 2 bases and the J gene lost 2 bases, with 6 bases spanning the gap. Written as DNA, the CDR3 is TGTGCCAGCAGTTTACAGGAAAACTATGGCTACACCTTC. It specifies CASSLQENYGYTF.

The CDR3 is CASSELLAGMVNEQFF. CDR3 nucleotides: TGTGCCAGCAGTGAGTTACTAGCGGGAATGGTAAATGAGCAGTTCTTC. The chain carries TRBV2 and TRBJ2-1, with 10 bases fitting TRBD2. Germline CDR1 SNHLY, CDR2 FYNNEI. The CDR3 length is 16 residues. Trimming cost V 3 bases and J 7 bases; bases outside gene matches: 9.

The sample holds a few counts of this clone. The rearrangement links TRBV7-3 to TRBJ2-7; maybe TRBD1 (5 bases). The V gene's germline CDR1 is SGHTA and CDR2 FQGTGA. This CDR3 is 15 amino acids long. The V gene lost 5 bases and the J gene lost 0 bases, with 14 bases spanning the gap. The CDR3 loop reads CASSPGLGASYEQYF. The CDR3 bases are TGTGCCAGCAGCCCGGGCCTAGGGGCCTCCTACGAGCAGTACTTC.

The rearrangement uses TRBV5-1 and TRBJ1-2, with no clear D. The V and J ends lost 0 bases and 8 bases respectively, with 11 bases between them. The germline V gene encodes CDR1 SGHRS and CDR2 YFSETQ. This CDR3 contains 13 residues. Written as DNA, the CDR3 is TGCGCCAGCAGCTTGGGGCAGTCTTCGGGCTACACCTTC. Its protein product is CASSLGQSSGYTF.

This chain connects TRBV12-3 or TRBV12-4 to TRBJ1-4; D ambiguous. V lost 6 bases and J lost 7, with 12 bases in between. CDR3 length equals 13 residues. The CDR3 sequence is CASSREQVEKLFF. The CDR3 DNA sequence: TGTGCCAGCAGCCGCGAGCAGGTTGAAAAACTGTTTTTT.

The J gene is TRBJ1-5, the V gene TRBV27; 11 bases line up with TRBD1. This CDR3 spans 15 amino acids. V lost 2 bases to trimming and J lost 7 bases; unmatched junction nucleotides: 4. The germline gives CDR1 MNHEY, CDR2 SMNVEV (reference sequence). The CDR3: CASSLRTGGGQPQHF. CDR3 coding DNA: TGTGCCAGCAGTTTACGGACAGGGGGCGGACAGCCCCAGCATTTT.

The chain uses TRBV20-1 and TRBJ2-1; D may correspond to TRBD1 or TRBD2 (5 bases each). The CDR3 has 15 residues. Germline V gene sequence: CDR1 DFQATT, CDR2 SNEGSKA (reference sequence). With 3 bases removed from V and 10 bases from J, the gap between germline ends came to 22 bases. CDR3 nucleotides: TGCAGTGCTAGTGTACCGGAACGGGGCTTGAGCGAGCAGTTCTTC. Translated, it gives CSASVPERGLSEQFF.

The rearrangement joins TRBV6-5 to TRBJ1-2; D is perhaps TRBD1 (5 bases). Looked up from germline, CDR1 is MNHEY and CDR2 is SVGAGI. Trimming removed 2 bases at V and 2 bases at J, with 9 bases between. CDR3 length equals 14 residues. The CDR3 protein is CASSYGWGNYGYTF. The CDR3 nucleotides read TGTGCCAGCAGTTACGGTTGGGGGAACTATGGCTACACCTTC.

The chain carries TRBV12-3 or TRBV12-4 and TRBJ2-7; 7 positions agree with TRBD1. Unmatched junction bases numbered 5, after V lost 6 bases and J lost 3 bases. CDR3 size: 13 residues. CDR3 amino acids: CASSWGQFYEQYF. Here the CDR3 DNA reads TGTGCCAGCAGCTGGGGACAGTTCTACGAGCAGTACTTC.

The rearrangement joins TRBV4-2 to TRBJ1-1; D may be TRBD1 (6 bases). CDR3 size: 15 residues. The germline gives CDR1 LGHNA, CDR2 YNFKEQ. Trimming took 0 bases from V and 8 from J, leaving 16 bases between them. CDR3 loop: CASSQEPRTATEAFF. DNA for the CDR3: TGTGCCAGCAGCCAAGAACCCCGGACAGCAACCGAAGCTTTCTTT.

The V and J genes are TRBV7-2 and TRBJ1-1; TRBD1 might be the D (5 bases). CDR3 size: 15 residues. V was shortened by 5 bases and J by 1 base, with 14 bases between the two germline ends. Germline V gives CDR1 SGHTA, CDR2 FQGNSA. The CDR3 reads CASSQLGTGNTEAFF. The DNA for the CDR3 is TGTGCCAGCAGCCAACTCGGGACGGGGAACACTGAAGCTTTCTTT.

CDR3 bases: TGTGCCAGCAGTACCCGACCACAGGGGTTAATGAACACTGAAGCTTTCTTT. It yields the protein CASSTRPQGLMNTEAFF. The V and J genes are TRBV27 and TRBJ1-1, with 7 bases that match TRBD1. The CDR3 covers 17 residues. With 5 bases clipped from V and 0 bases from J, the junction kept 12 bases outside the gene matches. Germline CDR1 and CDR2: MNHEY and SMNVEV (reference sequence).

The chain uses TRBV19 and TRBJ2-5; D gene ambiguous. The CDR3 runs 13 residues. Germline values: CDR1 LNHDA, CDR2 SQIVND (reference sequence). The V and J ends lost 1 base and 4 bases respectively, with 7 bases between them. The CDR3 loop is CASSIVSAETQYF. The CDR3 DNA reads as TGTGCCAGTAGTATAGTAAGTGCAGAGACCCAGTACTTC.

The chain joins TRBV5-1 to TRBJ2-5; D is perhaps TRBD2 (7 bases). CDR3 size: 15 residues. V was clipped by 0 bases and J by 5 bases, with 14 bases between them. Germline V lookup: CDR1 SGHRS, CDR2 YFSETQ. CDR3 sequence (DNA): TGCGCCAGCAGCTTGGTCGGGGGGCGAAGGGAGACCCAGTACTTC. This sequence encodes CASSLVGGRRETQYF. The full variable domain, in which reference TRBV5-1 and TRBJ2-5 provide the parts outside the CDR3, is KAGVTQTPRYLIKTRGQQVTLSCSPISGHRSVSWYQQTPGQGLQFLFEYFSETQRNKGNFPGRFSGRQFSNSRSEMNVSTLELGDSALYLCASSLVGGRRETQYFGPGTRLLVL.

The chain carries TRBV6-5 and TRBJ1-5; unclear D gene. The CDR3 has 15 amino acids. Germline V lookup: CDR1 MNHEY, CDR2 SVGAGI. V lost 7 bases and J lost 6, with 19 bases in between. CDR3 sequence reads: CASTPRSGSAQPQHF. CDR3 nucleotide sequence: TGTGCCAGCACCCCTCGATCAGGTAGTGCTCAGCCCCAGCATTTT.

This chain links TRBV4-2 with TRBJ2-1; D may be TRBD2 (6 bases). Trimming left V 0 bases short and J 3 bases short, with 9 bases between. CDR1 and CDR2 from the germline V gene are LGHNA and YNFKEQ. The CDR3 is 15 amino acids. CDR3 residues: CASSQDGGLYNEQFF. The CDR3 coding sequence is TGTGCCAGCAGCCAAGATGGAGGGCTCTACAATGAGCAGTTCTTC.

Of note for this clone: The sample contains more than one DNA sequence encoding this CDR3. V and J are TRBV19 and TRBJ2-5; no clear D. In germline, CDR1 is LNHDA, CDR2 SQIVND (reference sequence). V gave up 4 bases and J gave up 4 bases, with 10 bases separating them. CDR3 length: 13 amino acids. Written as DNA, the CDR3 is TGTGCCAGTAGTACCGATGTCAGAGAGACCCAGTACTTC. The encoded protein is CASSTDVRETQYF.

This chain joins TRBV7-2 and TRBJ2-3, with a possible D match to TRBD2 (6 bases). Germline V lookup: CDR1 SGHTA, CDR2 FQGNSA. Trimming stripped 3 bases from V and 2 bases from J, with 15 bases between. The length of the CDR3 is 16 residues. This CDR3 reads CASSFYARGVTDTQYF. The CDR3 DNA reads as TGTGCCAGCAGCTTTTATGCGCGGGGAGTCACAGATACGCAGTATTTT.

CDR3 DNA sequence: TGCGCCAGCAGCCTCCAGGTGAGCACTGAAGCTTTCTTT. Amino acids: CASSLQVSTEAFF. This chain joins TRBV5-1 and TRBJ1-1; no definite D call. Deletions cut 4 bases from V and 4 bases from J, with 11 bases between. CDR1 SGHRS and CDR2 YFSETQ come from the germline V gene. CDR3 size: 13 residues.

V and J are TRBV29-1 and TRBJ1-1; 9 bases agree with TRBD1. CDR1 is SQVTM and CDR2 is ANQGSEA in the germline V gene. This CDR3 is built from 17 residues. The J segment lost 0 bases and the V segment lost 4 bases, leaving 12 bases of the junction unmatched. CDR3 protein: CSVVQQGASIMNTEAFF. CDR3 nucleotide sequence: TGCAGCGTTGTGCAACAGGGGGCGAGTATCATGAACACTGAAGCTTTCTTT.

The chain uses TRBV10-2 and TRBJ1-1; D call uncertain. Trimming took 4 bases from V and 1 from J, leaving 7 bases between them. This CDR3 has 13 residues. The germline V gene encodes CDR1 WSHSY and CDR2 SAAADI. DNA for the CDR3: TGCGCCAGCAGTGTGGCCGGGAACACTGAAGCTTTCTTT. Amino acids: CASSVAGNTEAFF.

The rearrangement links TRBV7-3 to TRBJ1-6, with D unclear. V gave up 3 bases and J gave up 5 bases, with 8 bases separating them. Germline CDR1 reads SGHTA; CDR2 reads FQGTGA. CDR3 length equals 14 residues. The CDR3 sequence: CASSLTRDNSPLHF. CDR3 bases: TGTGCCAGCAGCTTGACAAGGGATAATTCACCCCTCCACTTT.

The chain combines TRBV19 with TRBJ1-4; no definite D call. With 1 base removed from V and 7 bases from J, the gap between germline ends came to 13 bases. Germline values: CDR1 LNHDA, CDR2 SQIVND (reference sequence). This CDR3 region has 15 residues. The DNA of the CDR3 is TGTGCCAGTAGTATAGCGATCTCAAGGAGTGAAAAACTGTTTTTT. Its protein is CASSIAISRSEKLFF. Full variable domain (missing parts from reference TRBV19 and TRBJ1-4): DGGITQSPKYLFRKEGQNVTLSCEQNLNHDAMYWYRQDPGQGLRLIYYSQIVNDFQKGDIAEGYSVSREKKESFPLTVTSAQKNPTAFYLCASSIAISRSEKLFFGSGTQLSVL.